This T cell receptor (beta chain) was documented in a study of T-cell reconstitution after alpha-beta-depleted transplantation in children. Germline CDR1 LNHNV, CDR2 YYDKDF (reference sequence). Deletions cut 1 base from V and 5 bases from J, with 11 bases between. The CDR3 loop spans 14 amino acids. Study conclusions and caveats: Newly produced T cells mostly accounted for T-cell counts and diversity one year post-transplant. Expanded graft clones numbering several hundred reportedly gave rise to alpha-beta T cells about two months after transplant. Recipient T cells and thymic progenitors that survived were the source of the high TCRbeta diversity seen at day 60 in some patients.

This clonotype was seen many times. Its target is unknown. As it was prepared, the TCRbeta library received unique molecular identifiers. TCRdb independently ran MiXCR on the PCR reads; one entry per CDR3 protein. This sample has over 150,000 distinct CDR3 sequences; roughly 7% occur once, and the top ten carry just over 5.5%. The chain is built from TRBV15 and TRBJ2-5; the D call may be TRBD1 or TRBD2 (5 bases each). Here the sequenced sample was PBMCs, taken before TCRalphabeta/CD19-depleted stem cell transplant. The sequence was collected from a boy aged 2 to 9 with acute lymphoblastic leukemia, due to receive a stem cell transplant. CDR3 sequence: CATSRVWDRETQYF. The CDR3 DNA follows: TGTGCCACCAGCAGAGTCTGGGACCGGGAGACCCAGTACTTC. Filled out from reference TRBV15 and TRBJ2-5, the complete variable domain reads DAMVIQNPRYQVTQFGKPVTLSCSQTLNHNVMYWYQQKSSQAPKLLFHYYDKDFNNEADTPDNFQSRRPNTSFCFLDIRSPGLGDTAMYLCATSRVWDRETQYFGPGTRLLVL.